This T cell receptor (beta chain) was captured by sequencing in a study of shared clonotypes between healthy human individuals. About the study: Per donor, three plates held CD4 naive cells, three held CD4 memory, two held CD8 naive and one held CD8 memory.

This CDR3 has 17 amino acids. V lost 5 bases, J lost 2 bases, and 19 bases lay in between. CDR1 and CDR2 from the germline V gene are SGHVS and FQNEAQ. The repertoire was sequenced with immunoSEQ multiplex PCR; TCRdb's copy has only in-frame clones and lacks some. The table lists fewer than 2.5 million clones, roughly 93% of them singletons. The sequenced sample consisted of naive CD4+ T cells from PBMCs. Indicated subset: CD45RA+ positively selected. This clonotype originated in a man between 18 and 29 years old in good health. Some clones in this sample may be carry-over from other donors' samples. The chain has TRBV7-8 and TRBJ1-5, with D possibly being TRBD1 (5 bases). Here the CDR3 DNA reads TGTGCCAGCAGCCGAATTATGTGGGGCCAGGGCAATCAGCCCCAGCATTTT. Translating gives CASSRIMWGQGNQPQHF.